This T cell receptor beta chain was found in a study of CD8+ T cells in alopecia areata. The germline gives CDR1 SEHNR, CDR2 FQNEAQ (reference sequence). Trimming took 5 bases from V and 6 from J, leaving 18 bases between them. The CDR3 runs to 15 residues. cDNA serving as the sequencing template came from extracted, reverse transcribed RNA. Generated by immunoSEQ multiplex PCR, the TCRdb table keeps only in-frame clones and is missing some. In the table there are 250,000 to 300,000 clones, 55% to 70% of which are singletons. Treatment noted: oral pan-JAK inhibitor, 5-10 mg twice daily. Source: CD4+ T cells sorted from blood, taken at week 24, from a patient treated with tofacitinib. The gene calls are TRBV7-9 and TRBJ2-3; D not certain. The TCR comes from a human donor with alopecia areata. The CDR3 reads CASSAVGPFMDTQYF. Written as DNA, the CDR3 is TGTGCCAGCAGCGCAGTCGGCCCCTTTATGGATACGCAGTATTTT.